One sample yielded the 27 T cell receptor beta chains listed below, sequenced in a study of cytomegalovirus exposure and HLA in healthy donors. A multiplex PCR was run with 60 Vbeta primers and 13 Jbeta primers. Profiled with immunoSEQ multiplex PCR; TCRdb holds only in-frame clones, not every one. The profile shows about 190,000 clones, 60% to 80% of them singletons. The sample was PBMCs. All receptors derive from a young woman in good health and CMV-seropositive.

This clone showed up just a few times. The chain employs TRBV5-1 and TRBJ2-3; 7 bases map to TRBD2. After removal of 7 bases from V and 1 base from J, the junction contained 9 bases not matched to a gene. The CDR3 is 15 amino acids. Germline V lookup: CDR1 SGHRS, CDR2 YFSETQ. For the CDR3, the DNA is TGCGCCAGCTACATGCGGGGGAGTGGCACAGATACGCAGTATTTT. Amino acids: CASYMRGSGTDTQYF.

The V and J genes are TRBV25-1 and TRBJ2-1; TRBD2 is a possible D gene (6 bases). The CDR3 runs 16 residues. CDR1 and CDR2 from the germline V gene are MGHDK and SYGVNS. The V and J ends lost 2 bases and 1 base respectively, with 12 bases between them. The CDR3 sequence: CASSEGTSLSYNEQFF. For the CDR3, the DNA is TGTGCCAGCAGTGAAGGAACTAGCCTGTCCTACAATGAGCAGTTCTTC.

The rearrangement links TRBV5-1 to TRBJ1-6; 9 bases line up with TRBD1. Looked up from germline, CDR1 is SGHRS and CDR2 is YFSETQ. The CDR3 runs to 15 residues. Losses at the gene ends were 4 bases for V and 8 bases for J; bases not matched to a gene: 7. The CDR3, as DNA: TGCGCCAGCAGCGCGGGACAGGGCTTGGATTCACCCCTCCACTTT. It codes for CASSAGQGLDSPLHF.

The rearrangement links TRBV6-1 to TRBJ2-5; TRBD2 agrees at 7 bases. The CDR3 sequence is 15 residues long. The V and J ends lost 4 bases and 1 base, in that order; junction bases with no gene match: 6. Germline V lookup: CDR1 MNHNS, CDR2 SASEGT. The CDR3 DNA sequence: TGTGCCAGCAGTGGCCTGGGGGAGGGCCAAGAGACCCAGTACTTC. Translated, it gives CASSGLGEGQETQYF.

V gene TRBV4-1 combines with J gene TRBJ1-2; TRBD1 matches 7 bases. There are 15 residues in the CDR3. Losses at the gene ends were 8 bases for V and 7 bases for J; bases not matched to a gene: 16. Per germline, CDR1 MGHRA and CDR2 YSYEKL. The CDR3 spells CASEPSIQGVGGYTF. CDR3 nucleotide sequence: TGCGCCAGCGAGCCAAGTATTCAGGGGGTGGGTGGCTACACCTTC.

V is TRBV5-8 and J is TRBJ2-1; the match to TRBD2 covers 7 bases. Germline CDR1 SGHTS, CDR2 YDEGEE. V dropped 4 bases and J dropped 5; count of bases not matched to a gene: 9. The CDR3 spans 15 residues. CDR3 loop: CASSLGSSGHNEQFF. CDR3 sequence (DNA): TGTGCCAGCAGCCTTGGATCTAGCGGCCACAATGAGCAGTTCTTC.

The CDR3 is CASTVDRNTEAFF. CDR3 nucleotide sequence: TGTGCCAGCACCGTAGACAGGAACACTGAAGCTTTCTTT. The chain combines TRBV2 with TRBJ1-1, with a weak D call TRBD1 (5 bases). With 7 bases removed from V and 1 base from J, the gap between germline ends came to 10 bases. The CDR3 runs to 13 residues. Germline V gives CDR1 SNHLY, CDR2 FYNNEI. The variable domain in full, completed from reference TRBV2 and TRBJ1-1, reads EPEVTQTPSHQVTQMGQEVILRCVPISNHLYFYWYRQILGQKVEFLVSFYNNEISEKSEIFDDQFSVERPDGSNFTLKIRSTKLEDSAMYFCASTVDRNTEAFFGQGTRLTVV.

The chain employs TRBV28 and TRBJ2-5; TRBD1 matches at 9 bases. J was trimmed by 2 bases and V by 10 bases; bases with no gene match: 11. Germline V gene lookup returns CDR1 MDHEN and CDR2 SYDVKM. This CDR3 region has 15 residues. The CDR3 DNA reads as TGTGCCACCAGGAATACAGGGGGCTCTCAAGAGACCCAGTACTTC. Translation gives CATRNTGGSQETQYF.

This chain links TRBV19 with TRBJ1-1; tentative D call: TRBD1 (5 bases). Germline V CDR1 and CDR2: LNHDA, SQIVND (reference sequence). Trimming stripped 3 bases from V and 0 bases from J, with 11 bases between. There are 15 residues in the CDR3. CDR3 loop: CASSMGRGMNTEAFF. The CDR3 DNA sequence: TGTGCCAGTAGTATGGGGCGGGGGATGAACACTGAAGCTTTCTTT.

This clone was seen only once. This CDR3 reads CASSVSGSRSYNEQFF. CDR3 nucleotides: TGTGCCAGCAGTGTTTCCGGGAGTCGATCCTACAATGAGCAGTTCTTC. V and J are TRBV27 and TRBJ2-1; D is perhaps TRBD2 (6 bases). In germline, CDR1 is MNHEY, CDR2 SMNVEV (reference sequence). V shed 5 bases and J shed 1 base, with 15 bases lying between them. The CDR3 is 16 residues long.

This clone was seen a few times. The chain has TRBV4-1 and TRBJ2-7; TRBD1 might be the D (5 bases). The CDR3 is made up of 13 amino acids. The V gene lost 3 bases and the J gene lost 6 bases, with 12 bases spanning the gap. From germline, CDR1 is MGHRA and CDR2 YSYEKL. The CDR3: CASSHLQGSEQYF. CDR3 in DNA: TGCGCCAGCAGCCATCTCCAGGGTTCCGAGCAGTACTTC.

The chain links TRBV21-1 to TRBJ1-1. TRBV21-1 corresponds to a pseudogene. CDR3 size: 17 residues. The CDR3 is CASSKPSVRGLNTEAFF. CDR3 nucleotide sequence: TGTGCCAGCAGCAAACCGTCGGTCCGGGGATTGAACACTGAAGCTTTCTTT.

In regard to this clone: Sequence at one end of the junction differs from germline and may be a read error. The genes are TRBV7-9 and TRBJ1-4, with 10 bases matching TRBD1. Per germline, CDR1 SEHNR and CDR2 FQNEAQ (reference sequence). The CDR3 runs to 16 residues. Written as DNA, the CDR3 is TGTTCCAGCAGCTTAGACCTGGACAGGGGGGGCGAAAAACTGTTTTTT. This codes for CSSSLDLDRGGEKLFF.

Written as DNA, the CDR3 is TGTGCCAGCAGCCCCGGGACAGGGGCTGGGGCCAACGTCCTGACTTTC. This sequence encodes CASSPGTGAGANVLTF. The chain couples TRBV14 to TRBJ2-6; 10 bases match TRBD1. Germline-derived CDR1 and CDR2 are SGHDN and FVKESK. V was clipped by 4 bases and J by 2 bases; unmatched bases: 2. The CDR3 is 16 amino acids.

The chain recombines TRBV11-2 with TRBJ2-7; possible D gene TRBD2, 6 bases. This CDR3 contains 13 residues. V shed 1 base and J shed 5 bases, with 9 bases lying between them. Looked up from germline, CDR1 is SGHAT and CDR2 is FQNNGV. The CDR3 DNA follows: TGTGCCAGCAGCTTAGGAGGCGGGAACGAGCAGTACTTC. Its translation: CASSLGGGNEQYF.

The chain uses TRBV28 and TRBJ1-1, with D possibly TRBD1 on 6 matching bases. Between the trimmed V and J ends, which lost 6 bases and 1 base, there was a span of 15 bases. Per germline, CDR1 MDHEN and CDR2 SYDVKM. The CDR3 spans 15 residues. This chain's CDR3 is CASRGPRTANTEAFF. CDR3 nucleotide sequence: TGTGCCAGCAGGGGGCCGAGGACAGCGAACACTGAAGCTTTCTTT.

This clone was seen just once. The chain is built from TRBV7-9 and TRBJ2-5; 9 bases align to TRBD2. Germline CDR1 and CDR2: SEHNR and FQNEAQ (reference sequence). The CDR3 consists of 15 residues. V trimming: 4 bases; J trimming: 4 bases; junction bases outside the gene matches: 7. The CDR3 here is CASSSGLAGPETQYF. The CDR3 coding sequence is TGTGCCAGCAGCTCAGGGCTAGCGGGGCCAGAGACCCAGTACTTC.

The chain links TRBV7-6 to TRBJ2-3; TRBD2 matches 11 bases. Germline assignment: CDR1 SGHVS and CDR2 FNYEAQ. The CDR3 contains 16 residues. After removal of 2 bases from V and 0 bases from J, the junction contained 1 base not matched to a gene. In DNA, the CDR3 is TGTGCCAGCAGCTTAAGGACTAGCGGGAGCACAGATACGCAGTATTTT. Residues: CASSLRTSGSTDTQYF.

This clone was seen a few times. This rearrangement joins TRBV6-5 to TRBJ2-7; 7 nucleotides agree with TRBD1. Per the germline V gene, CDR1 is MNHEY and CDR2 is SVGAGI. This CDR3 is 14 amino acids long. After removal of 7 bases from V and 2 bases from J, the junction contained 8 bases not matched to a gene. The CDR3 coding sequence is TGTGCCAGCAAGGGGGCCCACCCACCCTACGAGCAGTACTTC. It encodes CASKGAHPPYEQYF.

The chain carries TRBV7-2 and TRBJ1-3; D is undetermined. Germline assignment: CDR1 SGHTA and CDR2 FQGNSA. V gave up 5 bases and J gave up 4 bases, with 9 bases separating them. The CDR3 extends over 13 amino acids. The CDR3 region has the DNA TGTGCCAGCAGCCCCTCTGTCGGAAACACCATATATTTT. Translation: CASSPSVGNTIYF.

V gene TRBV11-2 combines with J gene TRBJ2-3; 14 bases fit TRBD2. Germline V gene sequence: CDR1 SGHAT, CDR2 FQNNGV. Trimming removed 4 bases from V and 4 bases from J; junction bases left unmatched: 4. The CDR3 totals 16 residues. CDR3: CASSSGLAGGPDTQYF. DNA of the CDR3: TGTGCCAGCAGCTCCGGACTAGCGGGAGGCCCAGATACGCAGTATTTT.

This chain connects TRBV27 to TRBJ1-6; the D gene is possibly TRBD1 (6 bases). This CDR3 is built from 14 residues. Trimming took 3 bases from V and 5 from J, leaving 8 bases between them. Germline V gene sequence: CDR1 MNHEY, CDR2 SMNVEV (reference sequence). The CDR3 region is CASSFRGNNSPLHF. CDR3 bases: TGTGCCAGCAGTTTTAGGGGGAATAATTCACCCCTCCACTTT.

The gene calls are TRBV19 and TRBJ2-7; D remains unclear. Trimming removed 5 bases from V and 2 bases from J, with 16 bases in between. Looked up from germline, CDR1 is LNHDA and CDR2 is SQIVND (reference sequence). The CDR3 sequence is 15 residues long. This chain's CDR3 is CASSPFDSPTYEQYF. CDR3 coding DNA: TGTGCCAGTAGTCCCTTTGACTCCCCCACCTACGAGCAGTACTTC.

V usage is TRBV25-1 and J usage is TRBJ2-7; 8 nucleotides match TRBD1. Germline assignment: CDR1 MGHDK and CDR2 SYGVNS. CDR3 length: 13 amino acids. Trimming at V came to 5 bases and at J to 2 bases, leaving 2 bases not matched to a gene. CDR3 coding DNA: TGTGCCAGCAGTCCACAGGGGGCCTACGAGCAGTACTTC. Its protein is CASSPQGAYEQYF.

This clone was detected a few times. V usage is TRBV12-1 and J usage is TRBJ2-3; the table's D call TRBD2 went unverified against the DNA. TRBV12-1 is noted as a pseudogene. This CDR3 is 15 amino acids long. Here the CDR3 reads CASSFASGRIETQYF. CDR3 DNA sequence: TGTGCCAGCAGCTTTGCTAGCGGGAGAATCGAGACGCAGTATTTT.

The rearrangement joins TRBV6-5 to TRBJ1-1; tentative D call: TRBD1 (5 bases). Trimming pared 6 bases from V and 4 bases from J, leaving 12 bases between. The CDR3 covers 13 residues. The germline CDR1 and CDR2 sequences are MNHEY and SVGAGI. Written as DNA, the CDR3 is TGTGCCAGCAGGACCAGGGATAGCACTGAAGCTTTCTTT. Protein: CASRTRDSTEAFF.

The rearrangement joins TRBV5-1 to TRBJ2-2; D is possibly TRBD2 (5 bases). Germline CDR1 SGHRS, CDR2 YFSETQ. The CDR3 sequence is 12 residues long. The germline V and J ends were trimmed by 3 bases and 7 bases, with 7 bases remaining between them. CDR3 sequence reads: CASSSGIGELFF. The CDR3 DNA reads as TGCGCCAGCAGCTCGGGAATCGGGGAGCTGTTTTTT.